The rows below give T cell receptor beta chains drawn from one sample of a study of Ad26.COV2.S vaccination and SARS-CoV-2 variants. Clones were read by immunoSEQ multiplex PCR, and TCRdb kept only the in-frame ones, dropping some. The data contain roughly 700,000 clones, roughly 90% of them singletons. The sequences come from peripheral blood, collected in a trial of Ad26.COV2.S vaccine versus placebo. These receptors all stem from a person between 18 and 59 years old who received the Ad26.COV2.S COVID-19 vaccine or a placebo. Both conserved end residues are part of each CDR3. The D gene is left open where the match is weak. Only part of the rows carry a size: once, few, many, or a class if the clone is expanded.

d_gene,v_gene,abundance,j_gene,CDR3nt,CDR3aa
-,TRBV12-3/TRBV12-4,-,TRBJ2-1,TGTGCCAGCAGCCGGGGGCCCGAGGGGTTCTTC,CASSRGPEGFF
TRBD1,TRBV3-1/TRBV3-2,once,TRBJ1-6,TGTGCCAGCAGCCAAGAAGGACAGGAGGTTAATTCACCCCTCCACTTT,CASSQEGQEVNSPLHF
-,TRBV3-1/TRBV3-2,-,TRBJ1-2,TGTGCCAGCAGCCAAGGGGGGGTGAGCTATGGCTACACCTTC,CASSQGGVSYGYTF
-,TRBV6-5,few,TRBJ2-3,TGTGCCAGCAGTTACACTACGGGGGGCCGCACAGATACGCAGTATTTT,CASSYTTGGRTDTQYF
-,TRBV12-3/TRBV12-4,-,TRBJ1-2,TGTGCCAGCAGTTTTGACGGTAACTATGGCTACACCTTC,CASSFDGNYGYTF
-,TRBV2,-,TRBJ2-3,TGTGCCAGCAGCCCGGAGTGGGGTACGCAGTATTTT,CASSPEWGTQYF
-,TRBV5-6,-,TRBJ1-1,TGTGCCAGCAGCTTCCAGGGACCGGTCGGGAACACTGAAGCTTTCTTT,CASSFQGPVGNTEAFF
-,TRBV19,-,TRBJ2-5,TGTGCCAGTAGTGCAGGGTCAGGGCCGAAGACCCAGTACTTC,CASSAGSGPKTQYF
TRBD2,TRBV19,-,TRBJ2-1,TGTGCCAGTACCTCCTTGGAGGGTCGGGAGGGCTTCCGGGAGCAGTTCTTC,CASTSLEGREGFREQFF
-,TRBV5-4,-,TRBJ2-2,TGTGCCAGCAGCCCCCGGGACACCCACACCGGGGAGCTGTTTTTT,CASSPRDTHTGELFF
-,TRBV19,few,TRBJ1-5,TGTGCCAGTAGTAGCAAGAACAGGGGCAATCAGCCCCAGCATTTT,CASSSKNRGNQPQHF
-,TRBV29-1,-,TRBJ2-1,TGCAGCGTGGGGATGTACAATGAGCAGTTCTTC,CSVGMYNEQFF
-,TRBV7-9,-,TRBJ1-2,TGTGCCAGCAGCCTCACACTGTTTGGCTACACCTTC,CASSLTLFGYTF
-,TRBV9,-,TRBJ2-5,TGTGCCAGCAGCGTAGTGGACAGTTTTGGGGAGACCCAGTACTTC,CASSVVDSFGETQYF
-,TRBV6-5,-,TRBJ1-3,TGTGCCAGCAGTTACTCCCCAGGGTTAGCAGGAAACACCATATATTTT,CASSYSPGLAGNTIYF
-,TRBV6-5,-,TRBJ2-2,TGTGCCAGCAGTTACTCTGTCCCGACGAACACCGGGGAGCTGTTTTTT,CASSYSVPTNTGELFF
-,TRBV6-2/TRBV6-3,once,TRBJ2-7,TGTGCCAGCAGTTATTTAGAATACTCCTACGAGCAGTACTTC,CASSYLEYSYEQYF
-,TRBV3-1/TRBV3-2,-,TRBJ1-3,TGTGCCAGCAGCCAAGATCGGGGGGGAAACACCATATATTTT,CASSQDRGGNTIYF
-,TRBV30,-,TRBJ2-5,TGTGCCTGGAGTGTAATGGACAGTGAGACCCAGTACTTC,CAWSVMDSETQYF
-,TRBV18,-,TRBJ1-5,TGTGCCAGCTCCCTTCCGGGTAAGTCGGGTAGCAATCAGCCCCAGCATTTT,CASSLPGKSGSNQPQHF
-,TRBV4-1,-,TRBJ1-6,TGCGCCAGCAGCCAAGATGGGGGGGCAGGGGATAATTCACCCCTCCACTTT,CASSQDGGAGDNSPLHF
TRBD1,TRBV29-1,-,TRBJ1-5,TGCAGCGTTGGAACAGGGGGTGGTCAGCCCCAGCATTTT,CSVGTGGGQPQHF
-,TRBV5-1,few,TRBJ1-5,TGCGCCAGCAGTCGACAGGGCAATCAGCCCCAGCATTTT,CASSRQGNQPQHF
-,TRBV6-6,-,TRBJ2-2,TGTGCCAGCAGTTCACAAGGGGCGAACACCGGGGAGCTGTTTTTT,CASSSQGANTGELFF
-,TRBV27,-,TRBJ2-1,TGTGCCAGCAAGCGCGAGACAAGCTGGAACAATGAGCAGTTCTTC,CASKRETSWNNEQFF
-,TRBV12-3/TRBV12-4,-,TRBJ2-2,TGTGCCAGCAACCATATGACCGGGGAGCTGTTTTTT,CASNHMTGELFF
-,TRBV6-2/TRBV6-3,-,TRBJ1-4,TGTGCCAGCAGCTCAGTACGGGGCGGTGAAAAACTGTTTTTT,CASSSVRGGEKLFF
-,TRBV15,-,TRBJ2-2,TGTGCCACCAGCAGAGGCGGAGACGCGAACACCGGGGAGCTGTTTTTT,CATSRGGDANTGELFF
TRBD1,TRBV3-1/TRBV3-2,-,TRBJ1-5,TGTGCCAGCAGCCCAAGGGACAGGGTAGGGAATCAGCCCCAGCATTTT,CASSPRDRVGNQPQHF
TRBD1,TRBV27,-,TRBJ2-7,TGTGCCAGCAGTTTAGGGAACAGGGGGAGGTACGAGCAGTACTTC,CASSLGNRGRYEQYF